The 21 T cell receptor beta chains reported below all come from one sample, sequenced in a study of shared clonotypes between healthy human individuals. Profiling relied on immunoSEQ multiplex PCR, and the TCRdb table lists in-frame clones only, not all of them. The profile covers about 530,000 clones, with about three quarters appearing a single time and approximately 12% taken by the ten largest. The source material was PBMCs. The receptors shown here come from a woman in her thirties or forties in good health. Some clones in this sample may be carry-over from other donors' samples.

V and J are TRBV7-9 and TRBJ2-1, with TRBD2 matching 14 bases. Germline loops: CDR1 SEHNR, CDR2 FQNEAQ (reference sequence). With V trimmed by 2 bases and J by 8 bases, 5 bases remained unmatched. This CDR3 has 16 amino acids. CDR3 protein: CASSLTGTSGSDEQFF. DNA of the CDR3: TGTGCCAGCAGCTTAACCGGGACTAGCGGGAGCGATGAGCAGTTCTTC. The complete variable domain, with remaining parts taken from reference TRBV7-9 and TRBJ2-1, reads DTGVSQNPRHKITKRGQNVTFRCDPISEHNRLYWYRQTLGQGPEFLTYFQNEAQLEKSRLLSDRFSAERPKGSFSTLEIQRTEQGDSAMYLCASSLTGTSGSDEQFFGPGTRLTVL.

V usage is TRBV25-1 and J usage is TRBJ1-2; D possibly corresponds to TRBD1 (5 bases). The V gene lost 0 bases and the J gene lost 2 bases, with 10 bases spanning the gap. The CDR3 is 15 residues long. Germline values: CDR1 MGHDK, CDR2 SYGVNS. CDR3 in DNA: TGTGCCAGCAGTGAATATTGGGAGGGGAACTATGGCTACACCTTC. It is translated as CASSEYWEGNYGYTF.

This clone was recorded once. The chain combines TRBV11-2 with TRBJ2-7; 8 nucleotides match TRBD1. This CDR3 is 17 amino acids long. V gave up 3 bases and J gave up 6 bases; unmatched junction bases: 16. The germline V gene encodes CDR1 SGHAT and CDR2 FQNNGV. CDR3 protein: CASSFRGQGSWLAEQYF. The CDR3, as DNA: TGTGCCAGCAGCTTCCGTGGACAGGGAAGTTGGTTAGCCGAGCAGTACTTC.

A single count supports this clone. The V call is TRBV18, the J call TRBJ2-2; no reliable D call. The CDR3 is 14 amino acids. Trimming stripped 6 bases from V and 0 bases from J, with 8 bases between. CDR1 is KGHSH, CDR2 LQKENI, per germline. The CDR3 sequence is CASSTWANTGELFF. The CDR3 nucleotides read TGTGCCAGCTCGACCTGGGCGAACACCGGGGAGCTGTTTTTT.

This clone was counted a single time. The CDR3 DNA follows: TGTGCCAGCAGTTTTAGGTGGGCTAATCACGGTGGCTACACCTTC. It encodes CASSFRWANHGGYTF. The rearrangement links TRBV28 to TRBJ1-2; D is ambiguous. This CDR3 is built from 15 residues. V gave up 3 bases and J gave up 7 bases, with 18 bases separating them. The germline V gene has CDR1 MDHEN and CDR2 SYDVKM.

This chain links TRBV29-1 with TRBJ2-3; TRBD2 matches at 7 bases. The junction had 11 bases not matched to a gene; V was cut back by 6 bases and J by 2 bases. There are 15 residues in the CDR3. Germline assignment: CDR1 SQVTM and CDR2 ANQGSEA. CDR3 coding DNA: TGCAGCGTGGCCGAGCGGGGATTCGTCACAGATACGCAGTATTTT. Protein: CSVAERGFVTDTQYF.

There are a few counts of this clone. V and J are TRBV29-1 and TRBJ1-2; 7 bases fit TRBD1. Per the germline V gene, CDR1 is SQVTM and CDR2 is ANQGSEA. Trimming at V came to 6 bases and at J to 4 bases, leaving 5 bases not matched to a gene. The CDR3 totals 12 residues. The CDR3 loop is CSVYTGVYGYTF. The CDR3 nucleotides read TGCAGCGTGTATACAGGGGTCTATGGCTACACCTTC.

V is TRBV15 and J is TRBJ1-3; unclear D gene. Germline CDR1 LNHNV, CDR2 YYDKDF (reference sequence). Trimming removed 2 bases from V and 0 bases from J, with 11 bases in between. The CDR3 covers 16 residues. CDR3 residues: CATSRFGRSSGNTIYF. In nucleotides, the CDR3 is TGTGCCACCAGCAGATTCGGACGCAGCTCTGGAAACACCATATATTTT.

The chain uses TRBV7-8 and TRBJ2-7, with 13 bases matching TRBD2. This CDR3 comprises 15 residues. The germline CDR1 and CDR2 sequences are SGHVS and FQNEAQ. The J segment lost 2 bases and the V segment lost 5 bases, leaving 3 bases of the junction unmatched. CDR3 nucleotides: TGTGCCAGCAGCCTGGGACTAGCGGGACCCTACGAGCAGTACTTC. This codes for CASSLGLAGPYEQYF.

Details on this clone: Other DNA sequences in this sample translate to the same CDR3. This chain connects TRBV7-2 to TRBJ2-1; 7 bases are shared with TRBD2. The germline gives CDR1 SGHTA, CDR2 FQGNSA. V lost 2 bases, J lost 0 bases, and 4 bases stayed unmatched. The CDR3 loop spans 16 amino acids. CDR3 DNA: TGTGCCAGCAGCTTATCTGGCGGGAGCTCCTACAATGAGCAGTTCTTC. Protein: CASSLSGGSSYNEQFF.

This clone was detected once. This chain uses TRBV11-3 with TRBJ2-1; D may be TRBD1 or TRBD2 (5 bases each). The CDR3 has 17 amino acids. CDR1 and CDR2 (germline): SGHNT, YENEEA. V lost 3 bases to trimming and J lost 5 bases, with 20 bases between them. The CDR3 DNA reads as TGTGCCAGCAGCTTGGGGGTGGGGAGCGTGCCGAACAATGAGCAGTTCTTC. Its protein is CASSLGVGSVPNNEQFF.

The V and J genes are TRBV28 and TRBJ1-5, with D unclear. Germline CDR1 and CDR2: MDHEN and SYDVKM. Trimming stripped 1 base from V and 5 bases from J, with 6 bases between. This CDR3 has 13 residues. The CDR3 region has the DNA TGTGCCAGCAGTTTATTTCGGGATCAGCCCCAGCATTTT. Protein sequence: CASSLFRDQPQHF. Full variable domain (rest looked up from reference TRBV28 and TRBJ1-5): DVKVTQSSRYLVKRTGEKVFLECVQDMDHENMFWYRQDPGLGLRLIYFSYDVKMKEKGDIPEGYSVSREKKERFSLILESASTNQTSMYLCASSLFRDQPQHFGDGTRLSIL.

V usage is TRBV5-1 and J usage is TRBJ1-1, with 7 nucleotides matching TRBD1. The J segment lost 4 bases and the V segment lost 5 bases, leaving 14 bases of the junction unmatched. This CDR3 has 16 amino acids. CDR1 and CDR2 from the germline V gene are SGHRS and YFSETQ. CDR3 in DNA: TGCGCCAGCAGTTCGGGGACGCAGGGGGGAAGCACTGAAGCTTTCTTT. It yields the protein CASSSGTQGGSTEAFF.

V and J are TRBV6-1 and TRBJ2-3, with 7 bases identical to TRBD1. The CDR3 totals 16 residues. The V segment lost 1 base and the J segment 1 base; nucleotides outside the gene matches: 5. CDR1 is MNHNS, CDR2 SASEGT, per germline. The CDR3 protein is CASSEVWGTGTDTQYF. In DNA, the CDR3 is TGTGCCAGCAGTGAAGTGTGGGGGACAGGCACAGATACGCAGTATTTT.

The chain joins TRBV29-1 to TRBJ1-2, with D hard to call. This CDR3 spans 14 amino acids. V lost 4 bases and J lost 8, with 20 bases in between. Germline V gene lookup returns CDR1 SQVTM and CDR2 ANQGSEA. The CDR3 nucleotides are TGCAGCGTTGTCGTGAGCGTCCCCAGCCGGGGCTACACCTTC. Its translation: CSVVVSVPSRGYTF.

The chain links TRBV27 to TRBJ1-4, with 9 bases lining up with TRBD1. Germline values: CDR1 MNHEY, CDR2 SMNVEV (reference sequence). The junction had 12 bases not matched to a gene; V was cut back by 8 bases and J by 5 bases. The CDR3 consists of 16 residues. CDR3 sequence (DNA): TGTGCCAGCCGGCCGGGACAGGGTTTTTTCAATGAAAAACTGTTTTTT. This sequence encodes CASRPGQGFFNEKLFF. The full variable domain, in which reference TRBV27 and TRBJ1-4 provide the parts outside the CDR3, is EAQVTQNPRYLITVTGKKLTVTCSQNMNHEYMSWYRQDPGLGLRQIYYSMNVEVTDKGDVPEGYKVSRKEKRNFPLILESPSPNQTSLYFCASRPGQGFFNEKLFFGSGTQLSVL.

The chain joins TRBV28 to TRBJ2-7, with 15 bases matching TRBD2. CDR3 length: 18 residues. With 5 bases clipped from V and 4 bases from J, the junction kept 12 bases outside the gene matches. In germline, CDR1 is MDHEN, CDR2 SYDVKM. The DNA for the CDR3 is TGTGCCAGCAGTACTCCCGGACTAGCGGGAGGGCTGTCGTACGAGCAGTACTTC. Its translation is CASSTPGLAGGLSYEQYF.

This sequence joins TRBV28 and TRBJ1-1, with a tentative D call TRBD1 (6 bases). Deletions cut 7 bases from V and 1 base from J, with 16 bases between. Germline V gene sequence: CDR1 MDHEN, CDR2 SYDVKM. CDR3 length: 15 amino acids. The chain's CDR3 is CASTRTGAANTEAFF. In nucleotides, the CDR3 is TGTGCCAGCACCAGAACGGGGGCAGCGAACACTGAAGCTTTCTTT. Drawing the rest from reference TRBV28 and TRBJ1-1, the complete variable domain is DVKVTQSSRYLVKRTGEKVFLECVQDMDHENMFWYRQDPGLGLRLIYFSYDVKMKEKGDIPEGYSVSREKKERFSLILESASTNQTSMYLCASTRTGAANTEAFFGQGTRLTVV.

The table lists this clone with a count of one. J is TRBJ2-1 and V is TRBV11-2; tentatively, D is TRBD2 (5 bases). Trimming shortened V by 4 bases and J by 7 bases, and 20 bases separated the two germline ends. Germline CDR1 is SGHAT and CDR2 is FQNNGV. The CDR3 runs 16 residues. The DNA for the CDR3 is TGTGCCAGCAGCTCACGGTTGGCGGGCTTTGGAAATGAGCAGTTCTTC. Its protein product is CASSSRLAGFGNEQFF.

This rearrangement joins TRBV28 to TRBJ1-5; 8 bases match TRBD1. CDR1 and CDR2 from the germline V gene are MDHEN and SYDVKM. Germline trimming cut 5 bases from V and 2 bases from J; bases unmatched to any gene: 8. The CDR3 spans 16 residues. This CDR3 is CASSPLLGQGNQPQHF. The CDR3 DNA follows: TGTGCCAGCAGTCCTCTCTTGGGACAGGGCAATCAGCCCCAGCATTTT.

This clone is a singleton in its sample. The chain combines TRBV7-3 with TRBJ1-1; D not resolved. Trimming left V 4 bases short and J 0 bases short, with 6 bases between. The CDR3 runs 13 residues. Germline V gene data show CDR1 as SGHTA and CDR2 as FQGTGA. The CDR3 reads CASSSNMNTEAFF. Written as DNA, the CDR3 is TGTGCCAGCAGCTCCAATATGAACACTGAAGCTTTCTTT.